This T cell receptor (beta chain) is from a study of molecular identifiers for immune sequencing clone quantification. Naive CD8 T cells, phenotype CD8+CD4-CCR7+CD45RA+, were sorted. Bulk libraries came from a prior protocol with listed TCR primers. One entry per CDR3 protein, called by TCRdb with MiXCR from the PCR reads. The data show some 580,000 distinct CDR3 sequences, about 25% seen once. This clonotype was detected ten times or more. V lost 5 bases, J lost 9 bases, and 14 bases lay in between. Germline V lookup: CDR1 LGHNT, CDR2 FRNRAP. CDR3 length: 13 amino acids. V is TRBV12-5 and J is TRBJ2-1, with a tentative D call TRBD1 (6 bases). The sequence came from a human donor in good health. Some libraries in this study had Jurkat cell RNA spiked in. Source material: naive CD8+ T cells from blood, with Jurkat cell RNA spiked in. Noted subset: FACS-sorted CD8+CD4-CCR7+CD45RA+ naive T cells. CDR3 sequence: CASGPQGFGEQFF. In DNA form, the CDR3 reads TGTGCTAGTGGTCCACAGGGATTTGGTGAGCAGTTCTTC.